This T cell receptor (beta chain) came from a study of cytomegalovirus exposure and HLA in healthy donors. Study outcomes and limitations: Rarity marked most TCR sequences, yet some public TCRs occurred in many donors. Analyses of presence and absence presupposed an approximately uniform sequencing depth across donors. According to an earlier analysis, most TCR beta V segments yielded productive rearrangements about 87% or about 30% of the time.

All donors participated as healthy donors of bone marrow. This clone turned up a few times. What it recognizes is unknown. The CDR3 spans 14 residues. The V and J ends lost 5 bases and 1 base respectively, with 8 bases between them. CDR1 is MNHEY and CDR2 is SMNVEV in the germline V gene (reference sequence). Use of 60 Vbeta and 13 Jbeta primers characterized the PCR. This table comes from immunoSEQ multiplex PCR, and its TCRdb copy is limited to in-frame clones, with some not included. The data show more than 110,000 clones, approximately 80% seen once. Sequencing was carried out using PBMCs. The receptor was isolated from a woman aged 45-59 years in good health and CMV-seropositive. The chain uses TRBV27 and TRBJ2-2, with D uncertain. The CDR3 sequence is CASSPYMNTGELFF. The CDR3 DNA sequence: TGTGCCAGCAGTCCTTACATGAACACCGGGGAGCTGTTTTTT.